Shown below are 28 T cell receptor beta chains from a single sample sequenced in a study of cytomegalovirus exposure and HLA in healthy donors. Researchers ran the PCR with 60 Vbeta and 13 Jbeta primers. Using immunoSEQ multiplex PCR, the repertoire was profiled, and TCRdb retains in-frame clones only, with some absent. This repertoire comprises about 130,000 clones; its ten largest clones make up 1.5% to 2%. Sequences were obtained from PBMCs. The receptors were sampled from a woman aged 40 to 50 in good health and CMV-seropositive.

The rearrangement joins TRBV11-2 to TRBJ2-7; 9 bases are shared with TRBD2. Unmatched junction bases numbered 12, after V lost 5 bases and J lost 4 bases. The CDR3 consists of 16 residues. CDR1 and CDR2 (germline): SGHAT, FQNNGV. CDR3 DNA: TGTGCCAGCAGCCCCCGGGCTAGCGGGATAGAATACGAGCAGTACTTC. Amino acids: CASSPRASGIEYEQYF.

V usage is TRBV5-1 and J usage is TRBJ2-2, with D possibly matching TRBD2 (6 bases). CDR1 is SGHRS, CDR2 YFSETQ, per germline. The CDR3 length is 16 residues. Trimming took 4 bases from V and 1 from J, leaving 14 bases between them. The CDR3 coding sequence is TGCGCCAGCAGCCTTCAATTCGGGAGGAACACCGGGGAGCTGTTTTTT. It specifies CASSLQFGRNTGELFF. Complete variable domain (other parts from reference TRBV5-1 and TRBJ2-2): KAGVTQTPRYLIKTRGQQVTLSCSPISGHRSVSWYQQTPGQGLQFLFEYFSETQRNKGNFPGRFSGRQFSNSRSEMNVSTLELGDSALYLCASSLQFGRNTGELFFGEGSRLTVL.

The rearrangement uses TRBV5-6 and TRBJ2-1, with a weak D call TRBD2 (5 bases). Germline assignment: CDR1 SGHDT and CDR2 YYEEEE. V lost 7 bases to trimming and J lost 9 bases, with 20 bases between them. The CDR3 contains 14 residues. The CDR3 is CASAPGGGIGEQFF. Here the CDR3 DNA reads TGTGCCAGCGCCCCTGGTGGAGGCATTGGTGAGCAGTTCTTC. Full variable domain (outside the CDR3, taken from reference TRBV5-6 and TRBJ2-1): DAGVTQSPTHLIKTRGQQVTLRCSPKSGHDTVSWYQQALGQGPQFIFQYYEEEERQRGNFPDRFSGHQFPNYSSELNVNALLLGDSALYLCASAPGGGIGEQFFGPGTRLTVL.

The chain couples TRBV30 to TRBJ1-2, with 7 positions matching TRBD1. V dropped 1 base and J dropped 6; count of bases not matched to a gene: 8. Germline values: CDR1 GTSNPN, CDR2 SVGIG (reference sequence). The CDR3 is 14 residues long. The CDR3 sequence: CAWSAGTAYNGYTF. The CDR3, as DNA: TGTGCCTGGAGTGCCGGGACAGCTTATAATGGCTACACCTTC.

The CDR3 loop is CASSLTPVLAGTLQFF. As DNA, the CDR3 is TGTGCCAGCAGCTTAACCCCGGTGCTAGCGGGGACTCTGCAGTTCTTC. J is TRBJ2-1 and V is TRBV7-3; 9 bases agree with TRBD2. CDR1 is SGHTA, CDR2 FQGTGA, per germline. The CDR3 spans 16 residues. J was trimmed by 12 bases and V by 0 bases; bases with no gene match: 12.

V gene TRBV6-1 combines with J gene TRBJ1-1; 7 bases fit TRBD1. CDR1 is MNHNS and CDR2 is SASEGT in the germline V gene. The CDR3 is 13 residues long. Unmatched junction bases numbered 4, after V lost 8 bases and J lost 1 base. As DNA, the CDR3 is TGTGCCAGCGGACGGGACAGGAACACTGAAGCTTTCTTT. This gives the protein CASGRDRNTEAFF.

The V call is TRBV11-2, the J call TRBJ2-1; D gene uncertain. The V end lost 7 bases, the J end lost 0 bases, and 19 bases lay between the germline ends. Germline CDR1 is SGHAT and CDR2 is FQNNGV. There are 17 residues in the CDR3. The CDR3 bases are TGTGCCAGCACTTTCGTGGGTGGAAGCGTCTCCTACAATGAGCAGTTCTTC. It is translated as CASTFVGGSVSYNEQFF.

The chain joins TRBV6-1 to TRBJ2-2; 9 bases match TRBD2. The germline V gene encodes CDR1 MNHNS and CDR2 SASEGT. V shed 1 base, J shed 3 bases, and the junction held 0 bases outside the gene matches. CDR3 length equals 15 residues. CDR3 protein: CASSEGTSDTGELFF. The DNA for the CDR3 is TGTGCCAGCAGTGAAGGGACTAGCGACACCGGGGAGCTGTTTTTT.

This chain uses TRBV5-4 with TRBJ2-3; D is possibly TRBD2 (6 bases). Germline V gives CDR1 SGHNT, CDR2 YYREEE (reference sequence). This CDR3 is 12 amino acids long. V was cut by 4 bases and J by 4 bases, with 7 bases left in between. The chain's CDR3 is CASSGGSDTQYF. CDR3 DNA sequence: TGTGCCAGCAGCGGGGGGTCAGATACGCAGTATTTT.

The chain employs TRBV19 and TRBJ2-5, with 7 bases matching TRBD1. CDR1 LNHDA and CDR2 SQIVND come from the germline V gene (reference sequence). The ends lost 6 bases at V and 5 bases at J; junction bases unmatched: 6. CDR3 length: 13 amino acids. CDR3 sequence: CASRKGGEETQYF. As DNA, the CDR3 is TGTGCCAGTAGGAAAGGGGGCGAGGAGACCCAGTACTTC.

The chain carries TRBV7-6 and TRBJ2-5; 10 bases align to TRBD1. Germline CDR1 SGHVS, CDR2 FNYEAQ. The trim removed 1 base at V and 5 bases at J, leaving 7 bases unmatched. The CDR3 sequence is 16 residues long. The CDR3: CASSLVGGQGRETQYF. The CDR3 nucleotides are TGTGCCAGCAGCTTAGTGGGGGGACAGGGGCGTGAGACCCAGTACTTC.

This chain uses TRBV6-4 with TRBJ1-5; 7 bases map to TRBD1. Germline CDR1 and CDR2: MRHNA and SNTAGT. The ends lost 7 bases at V and 6 bases at J; junction bases unmatched: 15. This CDR3 spans 16 amino acids. CDR3 protein: CASIGTDRVFPQPQHF. CDR3 bases: TGTGCCAGCATTGGGACAGACAGGGTGTTTCCTCAGCCCCAGCATTTT.

Turning to this clone: The sample carries other DNA sequences with the same CDR3. The CDR3 spells CASSDSRRDGYTF. Written as DNA, the CDR3 is TGTGCCAGCAGTGACTCGAGACGGGATGGCTACACCTTC. The rearrangement links TRBV6-4 to TRBJ1-2; unclear D gene. Germline V lookup: CDR1 MRHNA, CDR2 SNTAGT. Trimming left V 0 bases short and J 6 bases short, with 8 bases between. The CDR3 spans 13 residues.

The V call is TRBV27, the J call TRBJ2-2; a possible D gene is TRBD2 (6 bases). V shed 2 bases and J shed 2 bases, with 9 bases lying between them. This CDR3 has 15 amino acids. Germline CDR1 reads MNHEY; CDR2 reads SMNVEV (reference sequence). CDR3 in DNA: TGTGCCAGCAGTTTAGGGGGGTTTAACACCGGGGAGCTGTTTTTT. The encoded protein is CASSLGGFNTGELFF.

This rearrangement joins TRBV7-9 to TRBJ1-1; D is possibly TRBD1 (5 bases). CDR3 length equals 14 residues. Germline V gene sequence: CDR1 SEHNR, CDR2 FQNEAQ (reference sequence). The ends were cut back, 4 bases at V and 11 bases at J, with 20 bases in the middle. In nucleotides, the CDR3 is TGTGCCAGCAGCTGGGAAGGGGCTCTGGGTGTGGCTTTCTTT. It specifies CASSWEGALGVAFF.

This chain uses TRBV4-2 with TRBJ2-5, with 10 bases fitting TRBD2. Per the germline V gene, CDR1 is LGHNA and CDR2 is YNFKEQ. The CDR3 totals 19 residues. The V gene end was trimmed by 1 base and the J gene end by 4 bases; junction bases not matched to a gene: 15. The CDR3 DNA reads TGTGCCAGCAGCCAAGTCTCTAGCGGGAGAGTAATCGCCCCAGAGACCCAGTACTTC. Amino acid sequence: CASSQVSSGRVIAPETQYF.

The chain uses TRBV28 and TRBJ2-2, with 8 bases aligning to TRBD1. The CDR3 contains 15 residues. CDR1 is MDHEN, CDR2 SYDVKM, per germline. The V and J ends lost 3 bases and 3 bases, in that order; junction bases with no gene match: 3. DNA for the CDR3: TGTGCCAGCAGTTTTATGACAGGGGACACCGGGGAGCTGTTTTTT. Protein: CASSFMTGDTGELFF.

The rearrangement uses TRBV7-2 and TRBJ2-1, with 11 bases fitting TRBD1. The CDR3 has 16 amino acids. V lost 5 bases to trimming and J lost 9 bases; unmatched junction nucleotides: 12. Germline assignment: CDR1 SGHTA and CDR2 FQGNSA. In nucleotides, the CDR3 is TGTGCCAGCAGCCCGGCGCGCGGACAGGGGGCCGCTGAGCAGTTCTTC. It encodes CASSPARGQGAAEQFF. The whole variable domain, filled in from reference TRBV7-2 and TRBJ2-1, reads GAGVSQSPSNKVTEKGKDVELRCDPISGHTALYWYRQSLGQGLEFLIYFQGNSAPDKSGLPSDRFSAERTGGSVSTLTIQRTQQEDSAVYLCASSPARGQGAAEQFFGPGTRLTVL.

J is TRBJ2-1 and V is TRBV5-1; 9 bases map to TRBD2. Germline CDR1 and CDR2: SGHRS and YFSETQ. V lost 2 bases to trimming and J lost 5 bases; unmatched junction nucleotides: 5. The CDR3 consists of 15 residues. The CDR3 loop reads CASSLALAGDNEQFF. For the CDR3, the DNA is TGCGCCAGCAGCTTAGCGTTAGCGGGAGACAATGAGCAGTTCTTC.

V is TRBV7-6 and J is TRBJ2-6; D is unclear. The CDR3 has 14 amino acids. Per germline, CDR1 SGHVS and CDR2 FNYEAQ. The V end was cut by 5 bases, the J end by 1 base, with 6 bases between. The CDR3 is CASSPPSGANVLTF. Written as DNA, the CDR3 is TGTGCCAGCAGCCCCCCATCTGGGGCCAACGTCCTGACTTTC.

V is TRBV7-3 and J is TRBJ2-1; 10 bases are a match to TRBD2. The junction had 4 bases not matched to a gene; V was cut back by 3 bases and J by 5 bases. CDR3 size: 15 residues. Germline values: CDR1 SGHTA, CDR2 FQGTGA. CDR3 sequence (DNA): TGTGCCAGCAGCTTCTCTGGACTAGCGGACAATGAGCAGTTCTTC. It encodes CASSFSGLADNEQFF. Full variable domain (outside the CDR3, taken from reference TRBV7-3 and TRBJ2-1): GAGVSQTPSNKVTEKGKYVELRCDPISGHTALYWYRQSLGQGPEFLIYFQGTGAADDSGLPNDRFFAVRPEGSVSTLKIQRTERGDSAVYLCASSFSGLADNEQFFGPGTRLTVL.

The chain recombines TRBV19 with TRBJ2-3; 8 bases are a match to TRBD2. Germline trimming cut 8 bases from V and 1 base from J; bases unmatched to any gene: 14. This CDR3 is built from 17 residues. The germline CDR1 and CDR2 sequences are LNHDA and SQIVND (reference sequence). CDR3 coding DNA: TGTGCCAGTGGCCCCCGGGGGGGCCCGGGGGGCACAGATACGCAGTATTTT. Its protein product is CASGPRGGPGGTDTQYF.

The chain uses TRBV29-1 and TRBJ1-4; 7 nucleotides agree with TRBD1. With 4 bases clipped from V and 4 bases from J, the junction kept 6 bases outside the gene matches. The CDR3 consists of 14 residues. Germline assignment: CDR1 SQVTM and CDR2 ANQGSEA. The DNA of the CDR3 is TGCAGCGTTGCGGGGACAGCCATTAATGAAAAACTGTTTTTT. This sequence encodes CSVAGTAINEKLFF.

The rearrangement uses TRBV7-2 and TRBJ2-7; TRBD1 is a possible D gene (5 bases). The CDR3 is 13 residues long. Per the germline V gene, CDR1 is SGHTA and CDR2 is FQGNSA. V lost 5 bases and J 2 bases, leaving 10 bases between the germline ends. The CDR3 DNA follows: TGTGCCAGCAGCCAGTGGGGCACCTACGAGCAGTACTTC. This translates into CASSQWGTYEQYF.

The rearrangement links TRBV29-1 to TRBJ2-7; 7 bases fit TRBD1. V shed 6 bases, J shed 2 bases, and the junction held 7 bases outside the gene matches. Germline V gene sequence: CDR1 SQVTM, CDR2 ANQGSEA. CDR3 length: 13 residues. The CDR3 DNA reads TGCAGCGTGGAGCAGGGGGTCCCCTACGAGCAGTACTTC. Amino acid sequence: CSVEQGVPYEQYF.

The V and J genes are TRBV30 and TRBJ1-2; perhaps TRBD1 as D (5 bases). Germline CDR1 reads GTSNPN; CDR2 reads SVGIG (reference sequence). V was shortened by 5 bases and J by 4 bases, with 14 bases between the two germline ends. The CDR3 is 13 amino acids. CDR3 amino acids: CAWVGVGTYGYTF. CDR3 nucleotide sequence: TGTGCCTGGGTAGGGGTGGGCACCTATGGCTACACCTTC.

The V and J genes are TRBV7-9 and TRBJ2-5, with TRBD1 matching 9 bases. The DNA end is a closer match to TRBJ2-7, so the J assignment may be wrong. This CDR3 is built from 15 residues. Per germline, CDR1 SEHNR and CDR2 FQNEAQ (reference sequence). The CDR3 reads CASSLAIGTGYEQYF. In DNA form, the CDR3 reads TGTGCCAGCAGCTTAGCGATAGGGACAGGGTACGAGCAGTACTTC.

This chain uses TRBV30 with TRBJ2-1; possibly TRBD2 for D (6 bases). Germline CDR1 reads GTSNPN; CDR2 reads SVGIG (reference sequence). Trimming removed 2 bases from V and 5 bases from J, with 16 bases in between. This CDR3 region has 15 residues. The CDR3 nucleotides read TGTGCCTGGAGTTCGAGGGCTAGCGAGAACAATGAGCAGTTCTTC. This codes for CAWSSRASENNEQFF.